The entry that follows covers one T cell receptor beta chain sequence. TCR beta sequencing covered blood CD8+ and CD4+ T cells. It was treatment-naive patients with stable or active relapsing-remitting disease who made up the multiple sclerosis controls. FACS enriched CD8+ TEMRA cells, while bulk CD8+ and CD4+ were negatively isolated. The entry originates in a study of CD8 T cells in Susac syndrome. In germline, CDR1 is DFQATT, CDR2 SNEGSKA (reference sequence). With V trimmed by 4 bases and J by 8 bases, 4 bases remained unmatched. CDR3 length: 13 residues. Random hexamers served to reverse transcribe about 0.45 to 1 ug RNA. Across 54 Vbeta and 13 Jbeta, TCR beta CDR3 was amplified with immunoSEQ multiplex PCR. TCRdb re-called the immunoSEQ multiplex PCR reads through MiXCR, storing one row per CDR3 protein. This sample has 250,000 to 300,000 distinct CDR3 sequences, with roughly 85% found just once.

Sequencing was done on a sample of CD8+ T cells from PBMCs. V gene TRBV20-1 combines with J gene TRBJ2-1; 11 bases are shared with TRBD2. The TCR was taken from a human donor with multiple sclerosis. CDR3 in amino acids: CSAIGLAGDEQFF. CDR3 DNA: TGCAGTGCTATAGGACTAGCGGGTGATGAGCAGTTCTTC.